This is a list of T cell receptor beta chains from one sample in a study of T cells expressing NK-cell markers. TCRdb reprocessed the 5' RACE reads and keeps a single row for each CDR3 protein, giving no DNA. This sample's table has 500,000 to 700,000 distinct CDR3 sequences. Sequencing input: blood T cells: a sorted CD56 or NKG2C T cell subset, CD4+ or CD8+ T cells, or bulk PBMC T cells (not recorded which). The receptors were gathered from a man aged 18-30 years in good health. The CDR3 runs from the conserved cysteine through the conserved F or W. Each record gives: V gene, J gene, CDR3 protein.

>TRBV7-2|TRBJ2-1
CASSLSGGRYNEQFF
>TRBV24-1|TRBJ2-3
CATSMQGSRTDTQYF
>TRBV6-5|TRBJ1-1
CASSYSGEVNTEAFF
>TRBV6-1|TRBJ2-7
CASRDTLRSYEQYF
>TRBV29-1|TRBJ2-5
CSVVEDRVWETQYF
>TRBV3-1|TRBJ2-4
CASSPNAGNIQYF
>TRBV7-2|TRBJ2-1
CASGPGQSYNEQFF
>TRBV20-1|TRBJ2-3
CSARVFSTDTQYF
>TRBV7-7|TRBJ2-1
CASSFSPAVYNEQFF
>TRBV5-1|TRBJ2-3
CASSLAQGLGTDTQYF
>TRBV20-1|TRBJ2-3
CSATGSGDTDTQYF
>TRBV6-2/TRBV6-3|TRBJ1-3
CASSYSYDRTAGNTIYF
>TRBV24-1|TRBJ2-6
CATSDPGLGHSGANVLTF
>TRBV27|TRBJ1-6
CASSLLGISSYNSPLHF
>TRBV2|TRBJ2-5
CASSDVGQGETQYF
>TRBV28|TRBJ2-7
CATLRSPYEQYF
>TRBV28|TRBJ2-2
CASSLEREAAAGELFF
>TRBV4-2|TRBJ2-1
CASSQTGRRSSGANEQFF
>TRBV2|TRBJ2-3
CASTLWGARTDTQYF
>TRBV9|TRBJ2-7
CASTGEGDEQYF
>TRBV29-1|TRBJ2-1
CSVEEVTGLAGGHSYNEQFF
>TRBV20-1|TRBJ2-1
CSARAGWDEQFF
>TRBV5-1|TRBJ2-5
CATKRGGQETQYF
>TRBV28|TRBJ2-3
CASSWGLADIITDTQYF
>TRBV15|TRBJ1-4
CATSRDWGTGGGSNEKLFF
>TRBV12-3/TRBV12-4|TRBJ1-4
CASSSGTFREKLFF
>TRBV27|TRBJ2-1
CAAGLAQLTAYNEQFF
>TRBV18|TRBJ2-7
CASSPAADSGRFWEQYF
>TRBV12-3/TRBV12-4|TRBJ2-2
CASKFPGAQNTGELFF
>TRBV3-1|TRBJ1-3
CASSGWTGTGNTIYF
>TRBV20-1|TRBJ2-5
CSAKGQKETQYF
>TRBV28|TRBJ2-3
CASSGMSTDTQYF
>TRBV7-9|TRBJ2-2
CASSFFTENTGELFF
>TRBV12-3/TRBV12-4|TRBJ2-5
CASSSLAGGEDDQYF
>TRBV20-1|TRBJ1-1
CSARQNRVAGTEAFF
>TRBV25-1|TRBJ2-2
CASSEPPSGRFTGELFF